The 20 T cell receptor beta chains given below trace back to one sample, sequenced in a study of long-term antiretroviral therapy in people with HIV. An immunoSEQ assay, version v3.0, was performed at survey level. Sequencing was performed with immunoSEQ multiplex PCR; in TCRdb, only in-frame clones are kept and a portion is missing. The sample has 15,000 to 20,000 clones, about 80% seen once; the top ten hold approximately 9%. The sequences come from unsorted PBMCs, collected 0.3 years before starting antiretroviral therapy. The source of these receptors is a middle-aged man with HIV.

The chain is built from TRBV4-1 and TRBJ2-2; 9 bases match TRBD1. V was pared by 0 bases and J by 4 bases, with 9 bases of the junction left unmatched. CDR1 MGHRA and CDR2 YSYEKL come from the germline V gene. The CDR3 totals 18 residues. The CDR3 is CASSQEGDRGDGTGELFF. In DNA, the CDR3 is TGCGCCAGCAGCCAAGAAGGAGACAGGGGGGACGGCACCGGGGAGCTGTTTTTT.

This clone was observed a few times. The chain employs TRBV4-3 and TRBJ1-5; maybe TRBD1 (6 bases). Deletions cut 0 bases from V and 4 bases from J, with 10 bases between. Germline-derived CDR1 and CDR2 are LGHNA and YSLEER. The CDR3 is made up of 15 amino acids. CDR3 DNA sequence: TGCGCCAGCAGCCAAGATAGGACAGATAATCAGCCCCAGCATTTT. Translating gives CASSQDRTDNQPQHF.

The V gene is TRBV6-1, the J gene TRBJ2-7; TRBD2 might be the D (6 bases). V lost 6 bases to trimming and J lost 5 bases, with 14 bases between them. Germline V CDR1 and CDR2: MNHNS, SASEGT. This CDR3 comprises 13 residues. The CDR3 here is CASRTQAGNEQYF. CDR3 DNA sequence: TGTGCCAGCAGGACCCAGGCGGGGAACGAGCAGTACTTC.

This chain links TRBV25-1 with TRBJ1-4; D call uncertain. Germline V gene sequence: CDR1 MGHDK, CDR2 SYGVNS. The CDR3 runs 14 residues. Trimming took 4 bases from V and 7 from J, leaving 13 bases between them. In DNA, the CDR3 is TGTGCCAGCAGTGCCCCGGGCAGCGGTGAAAAACTGTTTTTT. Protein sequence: CASSAPGSGEKLFF.

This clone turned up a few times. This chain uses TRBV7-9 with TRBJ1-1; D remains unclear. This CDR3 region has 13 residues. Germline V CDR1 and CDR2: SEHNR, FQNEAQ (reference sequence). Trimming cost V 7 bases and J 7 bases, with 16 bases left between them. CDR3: CASIINSGGEAFF. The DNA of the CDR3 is TGTGCCAGCATCATTAACTCCGGAGGTGAAGCTTTCTTT.

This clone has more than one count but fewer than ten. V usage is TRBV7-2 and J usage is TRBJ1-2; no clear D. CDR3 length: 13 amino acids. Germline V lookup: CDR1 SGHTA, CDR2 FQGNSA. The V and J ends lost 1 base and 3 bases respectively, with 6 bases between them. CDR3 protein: CASSLDVHYGYTF. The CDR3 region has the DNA TGTGCCAGCAGCTTAGACGTTCACTATGGCTACACCTTC.

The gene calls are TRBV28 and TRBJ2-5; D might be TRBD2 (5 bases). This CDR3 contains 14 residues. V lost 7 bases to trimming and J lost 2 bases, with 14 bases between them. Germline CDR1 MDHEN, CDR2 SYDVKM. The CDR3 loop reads CASTPYGLQETQYF. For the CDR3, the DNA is TGTGCCAGCACCCCGTATGGACTTCAAGAGACCCAGTACTTC.

This chain's CDR3 is CASLPLGAPTMDGYTF. Written as DNA, the CDR3 is TGTGCCAGTCTACCGTTAGGGGCGCCGACTATGGATGGCTACACCTTC. V usage is TRBV19 and J usage is TRBJ1-2; possibly TRBD1 for D (5 bases). Trimming removed 8 bases at V and 6 bases at J, with 25 bases between. CDR1 is LNHDA and CDR2 is SQIVND in the germline V gene (reference sequence). There are 16 residues in the CDR3.

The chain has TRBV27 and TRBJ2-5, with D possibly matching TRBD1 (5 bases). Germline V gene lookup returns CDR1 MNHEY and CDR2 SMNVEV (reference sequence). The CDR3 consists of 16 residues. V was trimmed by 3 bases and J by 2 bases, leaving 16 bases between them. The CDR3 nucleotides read TGTGCCAGCAGTTTGGGCAGGGATTTAACACAAGAGACCCAGTACTTC. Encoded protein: CASSLGRDLTQETQYF.

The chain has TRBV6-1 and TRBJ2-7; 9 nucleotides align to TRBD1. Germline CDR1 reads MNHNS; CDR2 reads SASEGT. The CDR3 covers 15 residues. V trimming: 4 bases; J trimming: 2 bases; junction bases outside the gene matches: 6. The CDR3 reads CASSGRDRETYEQYF. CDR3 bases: TGTGCCAGCAGTGGCCGGGACAGGGAAACCTACGAGCAGTACTTC.

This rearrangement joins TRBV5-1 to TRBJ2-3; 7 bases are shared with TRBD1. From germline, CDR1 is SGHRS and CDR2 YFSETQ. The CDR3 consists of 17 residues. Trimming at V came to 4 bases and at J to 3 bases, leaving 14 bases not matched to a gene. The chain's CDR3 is CASSGSMRRGQTDTQYF. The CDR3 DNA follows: TGCGCCAGCAGCGGATCTATGCGCAGGGGACAGACAGATACGCAGTATTTT.

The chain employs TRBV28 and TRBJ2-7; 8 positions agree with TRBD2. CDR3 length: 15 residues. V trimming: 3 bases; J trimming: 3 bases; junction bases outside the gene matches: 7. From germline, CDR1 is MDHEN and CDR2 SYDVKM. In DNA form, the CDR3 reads TGTGCCAGCAGTTTTTCGCTAGCGGGCTACTACGAGCAGTACTTC. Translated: CASSFSLAGYYEQYF.

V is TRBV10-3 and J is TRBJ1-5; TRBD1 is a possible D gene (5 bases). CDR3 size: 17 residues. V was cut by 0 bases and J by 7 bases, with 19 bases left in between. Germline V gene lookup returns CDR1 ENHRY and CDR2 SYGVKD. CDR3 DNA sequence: TGTGCCATCAGTGAGTCGGAGTGGCAGGGCATCTCCCAGCCCCAGCATTTT. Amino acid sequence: CAISESEWQGISQPQHF.

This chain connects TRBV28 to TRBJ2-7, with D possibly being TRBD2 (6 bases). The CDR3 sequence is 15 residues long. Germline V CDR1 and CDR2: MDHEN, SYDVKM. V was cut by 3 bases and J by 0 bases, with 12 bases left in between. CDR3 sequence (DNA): TGTGCCAGCAGTTTTCTAGCGACCTTCTCCTACGAGCAGTACTTC. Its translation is CASSFLATFSYEQYF.

The CDR3 DNA reads as TGTGCCACCAGCACCTGGACGGACCCTAATTCACCCCTCCACTTT. Translated: CATSTWTDPNSPLHF. The chain joins TRBV15 to TRBJ1-6, with D uncertain. The germline V gene has CDR1 LNHNV and CDR2 YYDKDF (reference sequence). Trimming took off 4 bases at V and 6 bases at J, with 13 bases between the two ends. The CDR3 runs 15 residues.

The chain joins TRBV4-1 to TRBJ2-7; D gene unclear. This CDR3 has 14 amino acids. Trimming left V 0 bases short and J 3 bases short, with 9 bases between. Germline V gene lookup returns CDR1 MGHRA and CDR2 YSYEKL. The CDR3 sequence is CASSQDGIRYEQYF. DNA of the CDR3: TGCGCCAGCAGCCAAGATGGTATCCGCTACGAGCAGTACTTC.

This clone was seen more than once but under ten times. CDR3 loop: CASSERSDRNTEAFF. The DNA of the CDR3 is TGTGCCAGCAGTGAGCGGTCGGATAGAAACACTGAAGCTTTCTTT. The chain links TRBV2 to TRBJ1-1; D is uncertain. V lost 3 bases and J lost 2, with 13 bases in between. Germline V gene lookup returns CDR1 SNHLY and CDR2 FYNNEI. This CDR3 has 15 residues.

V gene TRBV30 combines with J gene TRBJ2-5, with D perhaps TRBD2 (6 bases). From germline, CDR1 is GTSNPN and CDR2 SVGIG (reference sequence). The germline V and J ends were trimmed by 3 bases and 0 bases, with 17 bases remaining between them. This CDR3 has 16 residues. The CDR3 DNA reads TGTGCCTGGAGCAAGGAGGGGATAAGGTACCAAGAGACCCAGTACTTC. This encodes CAWSKEGIRYQETQYF.

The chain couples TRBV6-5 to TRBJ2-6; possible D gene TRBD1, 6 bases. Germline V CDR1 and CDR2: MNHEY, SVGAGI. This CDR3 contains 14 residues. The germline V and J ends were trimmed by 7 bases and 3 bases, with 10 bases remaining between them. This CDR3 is CASTTGLGANVLTF. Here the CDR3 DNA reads TGTGCCAGCACCACAGGGCTTGGGGCCAACGTCCTGACTTTC.

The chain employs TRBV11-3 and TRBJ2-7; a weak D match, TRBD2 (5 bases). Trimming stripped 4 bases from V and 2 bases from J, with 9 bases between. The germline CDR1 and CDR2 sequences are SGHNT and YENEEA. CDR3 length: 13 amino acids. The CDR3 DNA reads TGTGCCAGCAGCTACGGAGGAGCCTACGAGCAGTACTTC. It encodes CASSYGGAYEQYF.